The text below deals with one T cell receptor beta chain. No antigen is known for it. These data originate in a study of shared clonotypes between healthy human individuals. Study information: Plates per donor: three CD4 naive, three CD4 memory, two CD8 naive, one CD8 memory. The study's findings and limits: Only blood samples were collected, and tissue repertoires likely differ.

CD45RO-negative, CCR7-selected cells formed the naive CD8 fraction, which excluded terminally differentiated effector memory CD45RA+ cells. V shed 5 bases and J shed 0 bases, with 16 bases lying between them. The germline V gene has CDR1 SGHAT and CDR2 FQNNGV. This CDR3 is 17 amino acids long. In the original processing: As immunoSEQ supplied junction-only sequences (without quality scores), filtering differed. The data were produced by immunoSEQ multiplex PCR, yet TCRdb's version contains in-frame clones alone and is incomplete. V and J calls and clone size come straight from that table; D and trimming were deduced from the DNA. The table shows about 820,000 clones, with about 91% occurring only once.

Specimen: naive CD8+ T cells sorted from blood. This chain connects TRBV11-2 to TRBJ2-2; D gene unclear. The receptor comes from a man in his thirties or forties in good health. The CDR3 bases are TGTGCCAGCAGCCAACCCCGGGCAGGAACGAACACCGGGGAGCTGTTTTTT. Amino acid sequence: CASSQPRAGTNTGELFF.